One and the same sample provided the 20 T cell receptor beta chains below, sequenced in a study of cytomegalovirus exposure and HLA in healthy donors (dated by TCRdb to 2016 to 2017). The method was the immunoSEQ multiplex PCR assay. For the multiplex PCR, a mixture combining 60 forward primers for TCR Vbeta segments and 13 reverse primers for TCR Jbeta segments was used. In its TCRdb copy, this immuneACCESS table keeps in-frame sequences only and misses some clones. Where compared with another copy, unresolved V genes explain less than half of these, and the others have no known cause. In all, the sample holds roughly 100,000 clones, and 75% of those were seen once. The ten largest clones add up to about 10% of the sample. Sequenced input: PBMCs. These receptors were obtained from a man between 45 and 60 years old in good health and CMV-seronegative.

This chain links TRBV11-2 with TRBJ2-3; perhaps TRBD2 as D (5 bases). The germline CDR1 and CDR2 sequences are SGHAT and FQNNGV. The V end was cut by 5 bases, the J end by 8 bases, with 14 bases between. The CDR3 runs 13 residues. Here the CDR3 DNA reads TGTGCCAGCAGCCCTGGAGGCCCGGCTACGCAGTATTTT. It is translated as CASSPGGPATQYF.

The chain combines TRBV15 with TRBJ1-2; D is undetermined. The CDR3 runs to 15 residues. Trimming removed 0 bases from V and 8 bases from J, with 16 bases in between. CDR1 and CDR2 (germline): LNHNV, YYDKDF (reference sequence). CDR3 in DNA: TGTGCCACCAGCAGAGATCCCCCGGGAGCTAGGGGCTACACCTTC. Protein product: CATSRDPPGARGYTF.

The chain employs TRBV5-1 and TRBJ2-7, with D maybe TRBD2 (6 bases). Looked up from germline, CDR1 is SGHRS and CDR2 is YFSETQ. The CDR3 runs 15 residues. The V end lost 1 base, the J end lost 1 base, and 12 bases lay between the germline ends. CDR3 in DNA: TGCGCCAGCAGCTTGAACCCGGGAGTATCCTACGAGCAGTACTTC. It codes for CASSLNPGVSYEQYF.

The chain couples TRBV28 to TRBJ2-2, with TRBD2 matching 12 bases. The V gene end was trimmed by 6 bases and the J gene end by 2 bases; junction bases not matched to a gene: 7. CDR1 and CDR2 (germline): MDHEN, SYDVKM. CDR3 length: 17 residues. The CDR3 region is CASRPPGLAGNTGELFF. As DNA, the CDR3 is TGTGCCAGCAGACCCCCTGGACTAGCGGGAAACACCGGGGAGCTGTTTTTT.

The chain recombines TRBV4-2 with TRBJ1-2; D is possibly TRBD1 (6 bases). Looked up from germline, CDR1 is LGHNA and CDR2 is YNFKEQ. The V end lost 0 bases, the J end lost 2 bases, and 7 bases lay between the germline ends. The CDR3 runs 14 residues. CDR3 in DNA: TGTGCCAGCAGCCAAGACAGGGGCAACTATGGCTACACCTTC. This codes for CASSQDRGNYGYTF.

V gene TRBV4-1 combines with J gene TRBJ2-1, with a weak D call TRBD2 (6 bases). The CDR3 totals 16 residues. In germline, CDR1 is MGHRA, CDR2 YSYEKL. The V gene lost 3 bases and the J gene lost 6 bases, with 18 bases spanning the gap. CDR3 region: CASSQLGLSLGNEQFF. The CDR3, as DNA: TGCGCCAGCAGCCAGTTGGGACTTTCCTTGGGCAATGAGCAGTTCTTC.

V gene TRBV2 combines with J gene TRBJ2-2; TRBD1 is a possible D gene (5 bases). Germline V gene sequence: CDR1 SNHLY, CDR2 FYNNEI. CDR3 length: 13 amino acids. Deletions cut 8 bases from V and 4 bases from J, with 11 bases between. The DNA for the CDR3 is TGTGCCAGCGGGGCCCAGTTCACCGGGGAGCTGTTTTTT. This codes for CASGAQFTGELFF.

The J gene is TRBJ2-1, the V gene TRBV18; 15 nucleotides agree with TRBD2. Looked up from germline, CDR1 is KGHSH and CDR2 is LQKENI. This CDR3 comprises 17 residues. Trimming at V came to 5 bases and at J to 3 bases, leaving 5 bases not matched to a gene. The CDR3 nucleotides are TGTGCCAGCTCAACGGGGACTAGCGGGGGGTACTACAATGAGCAGTTCTTC. Amino acid sequence: CASSTGTSGGYYNEQFF.

The count of this clone is one. This chain links TRBV6-1 with TRBJ2-7; 9 bases align to TRBD1. This CDR3 region has 14 residues. V dropped 5 bases and J dropped 4; count of bases not matched to a gene: 6. Per the germline V gene, CDR1 is MNHNS and CDR2 is SASEGT. CDR3 region: CASSPQTGGYEQYF. The DNA of the CDR3 is TGTGCCAGCAGTCCGCAGACAGGGGGGTACGAGCAGTACTTC.

This sequence joins TRBV6-1 and TRBJ1-4, with D possibly being TRBD1 (5 bases). This CDR3 has 15 residues. CDR1 is MNHNS and CDR2 is SASEGT in the germline V gene. V shed 5 bases and J shed 0 bases, with 10 bases lying between them. The DNA for the CDR3 is TGTGCCAGCAGTAGACAGTTCCCAACTAATGAAAAACTGTTTTTT. Residues: CASSRQFPTNEKLFF.

This rearrangement joins TRBV19 to TRBJ1-5; 7 bases line up with TRBD1. The CDR3 is 16 residues long. Germline values: CDR1 LNHDA, CDR2 SQIVND (reference sequence). V dropped 5 bases and J dropped 2; count of bases not matched to a gene: 9. CDR3 sequence reads: CASSREDTGGNQPQHF. CDR3 nucleotides: TGTGCCAGTAGTCGCGAGGACACAGGGGGCAATCAGCCCCAGCATTTT.

In this sample, this clone turned up a few times. V and J are TRBV25-1 and TRBJ1-1; D unresolved. The CDR3 runs 13 residues. Germline V lookup: CDR1 MGHDK, CDR2 SYGVNS. Between the trimmed V and J ends, which lost 4 bases and 7 bases, there was a span of 13 bases. CDR3 loop: CASSGGVRSEAFF. The CDR3 bases are TGTGCCAGCAGTGGTGGAGTACGGAGTGAAGCTTTCTTT.

In nucleotides, the CDR3 is TGTGCCAGCAGGTCCTCCGGGACAGGGAGCCACGAGCAGTACTTC. It yields the protein CASRSSGTGSHEQYF. The chain joins TRBV6-5 to TRBJ2-7, with 9 bases lining up with TRBD1. Germline lookup yields CDR1 MNHEY and CDR2 SVGAGI. The CDR3 loop spans 15 amino acids. Losses at the gene ends were 6 bases for V and 5 bases for J; bases not matched to a gene: 11.

As regards this clone: Other DNA variants within this sample encode the same CDR3. The chain recombines TRBV18 with TRBJ1-1; D not resolved. Germline V CDR1 and CDR2: KGHSH, LQKENI. Trimming cost V 3 bases and J 1 base, with 9 bases left between them. CDR3 length equals 14 residues. The CDR3 protein is CASSPITRNTEAFF. DNA for the CDR3: TGTGCCAGCTCACCTATTACACGGAACACTGAAGCTTTCTTT.

V and J are TRBV9 and TRBJ1-1; D remains unclear. The V gene's germline CDR1 is SGDLS and CDR2 YYNGEE. V was shortened by 0 bases and J by 5 bases, with 8 bases between the two germline ends. There are 13 residues in the CDR3. CDR3 residues: CASSVGRSTEAFF. CDR3 DNA sequence: TGTGCCAGCAGCGTAGGGCGGAGTACTGAAGCTTTCTTT.

This clone has a single count. The rearrangement links TRBV5-1 to TRBJ2-2; 7 bases agree with TRBD2. CDR3 length equals 17 residues. V was clipped by 4 bases and J by 0 bases; unmatched bases: 9. The germline V gene encodes CDR1 SGHRS and CDR2 YFSETQ. CDR3 bases: TGCGCCAGCAGCCGGTATTTAGCGGGCTCGAACACCGGGGAGCTGTTTTTT. It is translated as CASSRYLAGSNTGELFF.

The genes are TRBV6-1 and TRBJ1-4; D is possibly TRBD1 (5 bases). Trimming removed 7 bases at V and 3 bases at J, with 12 bases between. Germline V lookup: CDR1 MNHNS, CDR2 SASEGT. The CDR3 loop spans 14 amino acids. CDR3 region: CASTARGANEKLFF. In DNA, the CDR3 is TGTGCCAGCACCGCTCGGGGGGCTAATGAAAAACTGTTTTTT.

This rearrangement joins TRBV2 to TRBJ2-3; 12 nucleotides align to TRBD2. The CDR3 has 14 residues. The junction had 5 bases not matched to a gene; V was cut back by 11 bases and J by 2 bases. Germline loops: CDR1 SNHLY, CDR2 FYNNEI. This CDR3 is CAGLAGTNTDTQYF. The CDR3 nucleotides are TGTGCCGGACTAGCGGGGACTAACACAGATACGCAGTATTTT.

The V and J genes are TRBV5-1 and TRBJ2-1, with 7 bases identical to TRBD2. Germline CDR1 is SGHRS and CDR2 is YFSETQ. The CDR3 spans 17 residues. The V gene end was trimmed by 0 bases and the J gene end by 5 bases; junction bases not matched to a gene: 11. The CDR3 DNA follows: TGCGCCAGCAGCTTGGAACTACCTCTGGGAGGGCACAATGAGCAGTTCTTC. Protein: CASSLELPLGGHNEQFF.

The J gene is TRBJ2-3, the V gene TRBV7-2; 7 nucleotides agree with TRBD2. The CDR3 has 14 residues. Germline V gene sequence: CDR1 SGHTA, CDR2 FQGNSA. V trimming: 4 bases; J trimming: 4 bases; junction bases outside the gene matches: 5. CDR3: CASSSWGGADTQYF. The CDR3 DNA reads as TGTGCCAGCAGCTCCTGGGGGGGGGCAGATACGCAGTATTTT.